This T cell receptor beta chain was captured in a study of blood T cell repertoires in COVID-19. Study-wide background: The cDNA or gDNA used as material had been derived from T cells, B-cell-depleted T cells, or PBMCs.

Germline V CDR1 and CDR2: MNHNY, SVGAGI (reference sequence). The CDR3 runs 14 residues. V shed 6 bases, J shed 5 bases, and the junction held 6 bases outside the gene matches. This clone was seen only a few times. Method: immunoSEQ multiplex PCR; TCRdb's copy keeps in-frame clones and lacks some. The sample lists fewer than 150,000 clones; around 85% were seen once. V is TRBV6-6 and J is TRBJ2-1; TRBD2 matches 8 bases. Material: peripheral blood. This sequence originates from a human donor in a cohort sampled during active COVID-19. The CDR3 region has the DNA TGTGCCAGCAGCGACGGGACTAGTAACAATGAGCAGTTCTTC. Translating it yields CASSDGTSNNEQFF.